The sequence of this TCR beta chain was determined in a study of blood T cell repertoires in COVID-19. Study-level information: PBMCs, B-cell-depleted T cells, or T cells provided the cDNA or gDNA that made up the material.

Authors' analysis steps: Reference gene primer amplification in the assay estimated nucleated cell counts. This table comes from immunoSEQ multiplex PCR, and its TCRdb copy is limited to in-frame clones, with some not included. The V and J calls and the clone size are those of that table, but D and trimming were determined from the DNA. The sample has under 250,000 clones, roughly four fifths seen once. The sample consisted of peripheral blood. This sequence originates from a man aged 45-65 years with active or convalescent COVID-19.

The CDR3 protein is CASSLLDEQYF. CDR3 bases: TGTGCCAGCAGCCTCCTCGACGAGCAGTACTTC. J is TRBJ2-7 and V is TRBV5-6; D is ambiguous. Germline V CDR1 and CDR2: SGHDT, YYEEEE. This CDR3 region has 11 residues. V was shortened by 4 bases and J by 5 bases, with 7 bases between the two germline ends. Filled out from reference TRBV5-6 and TRBJ2-7, the complete variable domain reads DAGVTQSPTHLIKTRGQQVTLRCSPKSGHDTVSWYQQALGQGPQFIFQYYEEEERQRGNFPDRFSGHQFPNYSSELNVNALLLGDSALYLCASSLLDEQYFGPGTRLTVT.